The clone carrying this T cell receptor (beta chain) was counted between two and nine times. Germline V CDR1 and CDR2: MDHEN, SYDVKM. V was clipped by 6 bases and J by 7 bases; unmatched bases: 12. The CDR3 runs to 15 residues. The sample belongs to a study of shared clonotypes between healthy human individuals. This table comes from immunoSEQ multiplex PCR, and its TCRdb copy is limited to in-frame clones, with some not included. The sample holds 950,000 to 1,100,000 clones; about 74% are singletons and the top ten take approximately 1.5%. This sequence joins TRBV28 and TRBJ1-2; 9 bases fit TRBD1. The material sequenced was memory CD4+ T cells sorted from blood. Subset meaning: CD45RA-negative fraction. This TCR was sampled from a man in his late teens or twenties in good health. The CDR3 DNA is TGTGCCAGCAGCCCCCGAATGGGACAGGGAGGTGGCTACACCTTC. It specifies CASSPRMGQGGGYTF.